This T cell receptor beta chain was obtained from a study of blood T cell repertoires in COVID-19. Background on the study: Material from acute and convalescent COVID-19 was sourced from the United States, Italy and Spain.

Individuals drawn from under 30 US areas were roughly 18 to 95 years old. Donors in Cohort 3 who had recovered were those with two negative PCRs, healthcare professional clearance, or resolution of their symptoms. Per the germline V gene, CDR1 is SGHNT and CDR2 is YENEEA. The V and J ends lost 5 bases and 5 bases respectively, with 16 bases between them. The CDR3 runs 15 residues. Study processing details: Amplifying reference gene primers gave estimates of nucleated cell counts. Sequenced by immunoSEQ multiplex PCR; TCRdb stores in-frame clones only, minus some. V and J calls and clone size follow that table, whereas D and trimming were derived from the DNA. Of 260,000 or so clones listed, about nine tenths were seen once; the top ten hold 15% to 17%.

V and J are TRBV11-3 and TRBJ2-1; D might be TRBD2 (6 bases). Sequenced material: PBMCs or T cells enriched from blood (not recorded which). The source of this sequence is a man aged 18 to 29 who had recovered from COVID-19. Written as DNA, the CDR3 is TGTGCCAGCAGCCTGGGGGGACCTGCCCACAATGAGCAGTTCTTC. Translation gives CASSLGGPAHNEQFF.